The 10 T cell receptor beta chains presented below share a single source sample, sequenced in a study of identical twins. MiXCR, run by TCRdb on the 5' RACE reads, gives a single entry per CDR3 protein. Of fewer than 900,000 distinct CDR3 sequences in the sample, 21% were seen once. This sample was also put to use in a study of T cells expressing NK-cell markers.

Sequences were obtained from PBMCs. The receptors were gathered from a woman aged 18-29 years in good health.

This clonotype came up many times. The J gene is TRBJ1-2, the V gene TRBV10-3; 7 bases are a match to TRBD1. From germline, CDR1 is ENHRY and CDR2 SYGVKD. CDR3 length: 14 amino acids. J lost 2 bases, V lost 6 bases, and 6 bases had no gene match. The chain's CDR3 is CAIRAQGTNYGYTF. DNA of the CDR3: TGTGCCATCAGGGCACAGGGGACAAACTATGGCTACACCTTC.

This clonotype was seen more than once but under ten times. This rearrangement joins TRBV12-3 or TRBV12-4 to TRBJ2-1; TRBD2 is a possible D gene (6 bases). The V and J ends lost 8 bases and 6 bases respectively, with 14 bases between them. This CDR3 comprises 13 residues. CDR3 nucleotide sequence: TGTGCCAGCCGCCTCCACGGGAGCAATGAGCAGTTCTTC. Translating gives CASRLHGSNEQFF.

The gene calls are TRBV12-3 or TRBV12-4 and TRBJ1-2; no firm D call. Trimming removed 6 bases from V and 5 bases from J, with 13 bases in between. The CDR3 consists of 13 residues. CDR3 protein: CASRHDGRYGYTF. In DNA, the CDR3 is TGTGCCAGCAGACACGACGGACGATATGGCTACACCTTC.

The chain employs TRBV5-6 and TRBJ2-7; tentative D call: TRBD1 (5 bases). The germline CDR1 and CDR2 sequences are SGHDT and YYEEEE. This CDR3 spans 14 amino acids. Trimming removed 2 bases from V and 3 bases from J, with 12 bases in between. CDR3 residues: CASSFGHRSYEQYF. The CDR3 DNA is TGTGCCAGCAGCTTCGGGCACAGGAGCTACGAGCAGTACTTC.

V and J are TRBV19 and TRBJ1-5; a possible D gene is TRBD1 (5 bases). The CDR3 is 14 amino acids. Germline assignment: CDR1 LNHDA and CDR2 SQIVND (reference sequence). The V end lost 3 bases, the J end lost 5 bases, and 11 bases lay between the germline ends. The CDR3, as DNA: TGTGCCAGTAGTATCTGGGGGGATGATCAGCCCCAGCATTTT. Its translation is CASSIWGDDQPQHF.

This chain links TRBV6-6 with TRBJ2-7; TRBD1 matches at 10 bases. The trim removed 10 bases at V and 4 bases at J, leaving 4 bases unmatched. The germline gives CDR1 MNHNY, CDR2 SVGAGI (reference sequence). The CDR3 covers 12 residues. The CDR3 region has the DNA TGTGCCACTGGGACAGGGGAATACGAGCAGTACTTC. It encodes CATGTGEYEQYF.

This clonotype was seen more than once but under ten times. This chain links TRBV12-3 or TRBV12-4 with TRBJ2-3; D not certain. Near its end, the DNA agrees better with TRBJ1-5, so the J call may be wrong. This CDR3 contains 12 residues. The CDR3, as DNA: TGTGCCAGCAGCCCTCTTCGCGATACGCAGCATTTT. This encodes CASSPLRDTQHF.

The genes are TRBV14 and TRBJ2-2; no definite D call. Trimming removed 1 base at V and 3 bases at J, with 9 bases between. CDR1 is SGHDN, CDR2 FVKESK, per germline. The CDR3 extends over 15 amino acids. CDR3 bases: TGTGCCAGCAGCCAAGGCAGTATCTACACCGGGGAGCTGTTTTTT. This gives the protein CASSQGSIYTGELFF.

This clonotype was seen ten or more times. This sequence joins TRBV29-1 and TRBJ2-7; D uncertain. Per the germline V gene, CDR1 is SQVTM and CDR2 is ANQGSEA. V was pared by 5 bases and J by 7 bases, with 18 bases between. This CDR3 is built from 13 residues. This CDR3 reads CSVLGKTEIEQYF. The CDR3 DNA reads as TGCAGCGTTTTGGGAAAAACAGAAATAGAGCAGTACTTC.

CDR3 nucleotides: TGTGCCAGCAGCGTAGGGTACGAACCTACTAGCACAGATACGCAGTATTTT. This codes for CASSVGYEPTSTDTQYF. The chain recombines TRBV9 with TRBJ2-3; no clear D. Between the trimmed V and J ends, which lost 0 bases and 0 bases, there was a span of 14 bases. CDR1 SGDLS and CDR2 YYNGEE come from the germline V gene. The CDR3 length is 17 residues.